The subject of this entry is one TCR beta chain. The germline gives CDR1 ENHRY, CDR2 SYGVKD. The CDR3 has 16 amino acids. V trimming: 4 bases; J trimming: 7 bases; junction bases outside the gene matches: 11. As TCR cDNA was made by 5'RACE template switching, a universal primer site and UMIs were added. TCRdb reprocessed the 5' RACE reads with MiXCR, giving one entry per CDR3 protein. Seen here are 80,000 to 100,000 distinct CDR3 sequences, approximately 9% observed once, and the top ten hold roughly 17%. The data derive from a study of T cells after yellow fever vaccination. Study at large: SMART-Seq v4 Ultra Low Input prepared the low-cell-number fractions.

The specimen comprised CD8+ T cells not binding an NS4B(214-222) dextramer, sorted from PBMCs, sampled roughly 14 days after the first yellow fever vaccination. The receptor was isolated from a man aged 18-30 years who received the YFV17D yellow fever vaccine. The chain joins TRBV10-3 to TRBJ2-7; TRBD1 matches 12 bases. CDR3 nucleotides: TGTGCCATCAGTGCGTTGCCGGGACAGGGGGCCAGGGAGCAGTACTTC. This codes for CAISALPGQGAREQYF.